This T cell receptor (beta chain) was obtained from a study of shared clonotypes between healthy human individuals. As for the study in general: The plates for each donor numbered three CD4 naive, three CD4 memory, two CD8 naive and one CD8 memory.

CDR1 SEHNR and CDR2 FQNEAQ come from the germline V gene (reference sequence). The CDR3 is made up of 16 amino acids. Unmatched junction bases numbered 5, after V lost 5 bases and J lost 1 base. Naive CD8 populations comprised CD45RO-negative cells positively selected for CCR7, excluding terminally differentiated effector memory CD45RA+ cells. The data were produced by immunoSEQ multiplex PCR, yet TCRdb's version contains in-frame clones alone and is incomplete. This repertoire shows about 580,000 clones, roughly 98% found once; its top ten account for around 0.3%. V and J are TRBV7-9 and TRBJ2-1; 10 nucleotides agree with TRBD2. The TCR originated in a man between 25 and 39 years old in good health. Sequencing was carried out using naive CD8+ T cells sorted from blood. The CDR3 here is CASSPGTSVSYNEQFF. The CDR3 region has the DNA TGTGCCAGCAGCCCTGGGACTAGCGTGTCCTACAATGAGCAGTTCTTC.